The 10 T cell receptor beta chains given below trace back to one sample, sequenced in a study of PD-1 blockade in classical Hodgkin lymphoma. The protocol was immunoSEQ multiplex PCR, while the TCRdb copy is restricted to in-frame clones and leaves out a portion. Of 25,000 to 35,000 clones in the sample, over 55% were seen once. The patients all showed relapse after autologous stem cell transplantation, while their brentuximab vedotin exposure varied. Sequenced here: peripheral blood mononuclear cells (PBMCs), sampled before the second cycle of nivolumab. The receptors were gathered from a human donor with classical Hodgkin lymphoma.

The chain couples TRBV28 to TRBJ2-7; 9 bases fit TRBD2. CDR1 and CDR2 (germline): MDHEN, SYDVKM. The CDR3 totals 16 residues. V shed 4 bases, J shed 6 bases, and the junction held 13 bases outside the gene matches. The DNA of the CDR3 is TGTGCCAGCAGTTACCCCCTGGGGAGCGGGGGGCCCGAGCAGTACTTC. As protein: CASSYPLGSGGPEQYF. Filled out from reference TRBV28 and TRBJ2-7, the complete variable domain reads DVKVTQSSRYLVKRTGEKVFLECVQDMDHENMFWYRQDPGLGLRLIYFSYDVKMKEKGDIPEGYSVSREKKERFSLILESASTNQTSMYLCASSYPLGSGGPEQYFGPGTRLTVT.

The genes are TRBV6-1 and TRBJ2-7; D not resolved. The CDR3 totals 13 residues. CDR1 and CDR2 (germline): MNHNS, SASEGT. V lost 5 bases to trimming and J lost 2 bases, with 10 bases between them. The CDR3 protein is CASSYPPPYEQYF. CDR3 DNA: TGTGCCAGCAGTTATCCCCCCCCCTACGAGCAGTACTTC.

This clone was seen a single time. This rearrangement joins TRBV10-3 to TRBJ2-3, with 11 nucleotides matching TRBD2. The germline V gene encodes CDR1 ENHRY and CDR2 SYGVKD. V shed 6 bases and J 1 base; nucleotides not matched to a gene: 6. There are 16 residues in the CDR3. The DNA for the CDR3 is TGTGCCATCAGCTCTAGCGGGGGGCGGGGCACAGATACGCAGTATTTT. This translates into CAISSSGGRGTDTQYF.

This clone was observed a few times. The CDR3 nucleotides are TGTGCCAGCAGTAATGGACTAGCGGGGATCACAGATACGCAGTATTTT. This encodes CASSNGLAGITDTQYF. This chain uses TRBV27 with TRBJ2-3, with TRBD2 matching over 12 bases. CDR1 is MNHEY, CDR2 SMNVEV, per germline (reference sequence). J gave up 2 bases and V 5 bases, and 5 bases lay outside the gene matches. The length of the CDR3 is 16 residues.

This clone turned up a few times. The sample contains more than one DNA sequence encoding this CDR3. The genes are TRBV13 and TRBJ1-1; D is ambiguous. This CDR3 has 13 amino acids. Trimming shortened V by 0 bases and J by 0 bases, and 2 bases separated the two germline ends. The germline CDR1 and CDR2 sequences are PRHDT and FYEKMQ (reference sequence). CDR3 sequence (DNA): TGTGCCAGCAGCTTAGGGCTGAACACTGAAGCTTTCTTT. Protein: CASSLGLNTEAFF.

The CDR3 region has the DNA TGTGCCAGCAGCGTAGAGGAGTATGGCTACACCTTC. Its protein product is CASSVEEYGYTF. This sequence joins TRBV5-5 and TRBJ1-2; D not certain. Trimming left V 4 bases short and J 5 bases short, with 9 bases between. Per the germline V gene, CDR1 is SGHKS and CDR2 is YYEKEE (reference sequence). There are 12 residues in the CDR3.

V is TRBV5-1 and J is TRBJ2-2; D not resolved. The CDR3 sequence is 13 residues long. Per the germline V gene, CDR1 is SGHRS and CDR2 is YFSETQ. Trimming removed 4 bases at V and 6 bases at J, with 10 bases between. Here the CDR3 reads CASSMDGPGELFF. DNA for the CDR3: TGCGCCAGCAGCATGGACGGTCCCGGGGAGCTGTTTTTT.

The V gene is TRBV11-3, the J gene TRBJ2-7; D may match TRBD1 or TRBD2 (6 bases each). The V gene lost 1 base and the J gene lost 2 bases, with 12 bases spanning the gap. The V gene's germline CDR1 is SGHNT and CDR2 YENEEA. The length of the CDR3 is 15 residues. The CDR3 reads CASSLGGALPYEQYF. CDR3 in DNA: TGTGCCAGCAGCTTAGGGGGGGCCCTTCCCTACGAGCAGTACTTC.

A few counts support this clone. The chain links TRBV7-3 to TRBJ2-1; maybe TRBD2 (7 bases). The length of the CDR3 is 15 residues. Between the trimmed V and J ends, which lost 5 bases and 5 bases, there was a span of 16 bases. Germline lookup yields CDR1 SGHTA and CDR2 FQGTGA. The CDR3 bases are TGTGCCAGCAGCCTTGGGGGGGGCTGGAACAATGAGCAGTTCTTC. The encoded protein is CASSLGGGWNNEQFF. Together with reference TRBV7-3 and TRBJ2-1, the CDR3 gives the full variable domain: GAGVSQTPSNKVTEKGKYVELRCDPISGHTALYWYRQSLGQGPEFLIYFQGTGAADDSGLPNDRFFAVRPEGSVSTLKIQRTERGDSAVYLCASSLGGGWNNEQFFGPGTRLTVL.

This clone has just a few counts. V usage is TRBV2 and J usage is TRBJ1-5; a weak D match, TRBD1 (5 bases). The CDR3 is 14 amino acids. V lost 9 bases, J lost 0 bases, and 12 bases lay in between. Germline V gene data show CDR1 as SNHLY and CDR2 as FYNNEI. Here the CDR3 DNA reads TGTGCCAGTCGGGACCTCGATAGCAATCAGCCCCAGCATTTT. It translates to CASRDLDSNQPQHF. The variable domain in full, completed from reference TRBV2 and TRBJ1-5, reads EPEVTQTPSHQVTQMGQEVILRCVPISNHLYFYWYRQILGQKVEFLVSFYNNEISEKSEIFDDQFSVERPDGSNFTLKIRSTKLEDSAMYFCASRDLDSNQPQHFGDGTRLSIL.